The 7 T cell receptor beta chains below were found in one sample sequenced in a study of shared clonotypes between healthy human individuals. Libraries were prepared by immunoSEQ multiplex PCR; TCRdb keeps only in-frame clonotypes and omits some of them. Of millions of clones listed, more than 85% are singletons. Cells designated naive CD8 were CD45RO-negative and were positively selected for CCR7, with terminally differentiated effector memory CD45RA+ cells excluded. Sequences were obtained from naive CD8+ T cells from PBMCs. The receptors stem from a man between 18 and 35 years old in good health. Some clones in this sample may be carry-over from other donors' samples.

The chain carries TRBV5-8 and TRBJ2-5; 12 nucleotides agree with TRBD2. V gave up 1 base and J gave up 5 bases; unmatched junction bases: 3. Germline V gene data show CDR1 as SGHTS and CDR2 as YDEGEE. The CDR3 has 15 residues. The chain's CDR3 is CASSLTSGRRETQYF. The CDR3 DNA is TGTGCCAGCAGCTTGACTAGCGGGAGGCGGGAGACCCAGTACTTC.

V and J are TRBV19 and TRBJ2-3, with 8 nucleotides matching TRBD2. The germline CDR1 and CDR2 sequences are LNHDA and SQIVND (reference sequence). This CDR3 has 19 amino acids. V was clipped by 0 bases and J by 3 bases; unmatched bases: 14. This CDR3 is CASSIDFPRAGEVTDTQYF. CDR3 sequence (DNA): TGTGCCAGTAGTATAGATTTCCCCAGAGCGGGAGAGGTGACAGATACGCAGTATTTT.

J is TRBJ2-7 and V is TRBV4-3; D is unclear. Trimming removed 0 bases from V and 3 bases from J, with 6 bases in between. The CDR3 extends over 13 amino acids. CDR1 LGHNA and CDR2 YSLEER come from the germline V gene. CDR3 sequence: CASSQEVNYEQYF. The CDR3 nucleotides read TGCGCCAGCAGCCAAGAAGTCAACTACGAGCAGTACTTC.

The genes are TRBV5-8 and TRBJ1-2; 9 bases map to TRBD1. After removal of 4 bases from V and 0 bases from J, the junction contained 4 bases not matched to a gene. The CDR3 loop spans 15 amino acids. The germline gives CDR1 SGHTS, CDR2 YDEGEE. CDR3: CASSPDRGPNYGYTF. CDR3 in DNA: TGTGCCAGCAGCCCGGACAGGGGACCTAACTATGGCTACACCTTC.

The chain combines TRBV25-1 with TRBJ2-5; 9 bases agree with TRBD1. The CDR3 spans 17 residues. V trimming: 4 bases; J trimming: 5 bases; junction bases outside the gene matches: 14. CDR1 and CDR2 from the germline V gene are MGHDK and SYGVNS. The CDR3 DNA follows: TGTGCCAGCAGTGGCTTAACGCACAGGGGGCGTTTGGAGACCCAGTACTTC. Residues: CASSGLTHRGRLETQYF.

The chain combines TRBV14 with TRBJ1-2, with 7 bases that match TRBD1. The length of the CDR3 is 14 residues. Germline CDR1 is SGHDN and CDR2 is FVKESK. Losses at the gene ends were 4 bases for V and 4 bases for J; bases not matched to a gene: 6. The CDR3 sequence: CASSPTGRFYGYTF. CDR3 bases: TGTGCCAGCAGCCCGACAGGGAGGTTCTATGGCTACACCTTC. Full variable domain (missing parts from reference TRBV14 and TRBJ1-2): EAGVTQFPSHSVIEKGQTVTLRCDPISGHDNLYWYRRVMGKEIKFLLHFVKESKQDESGMPNNRFLAERTGGTYSTLKVQPAELEDSGVYFCASSPTGRFYGYTFGSGTRLTVV.

With respect to this clone: The sample contains more than one DNA sequence encoding this CDR3. J is TRBJ1-1 and V is TRBV7-9, with 8 bases aligning to TRBD1. Germline V gene data show CDR1 as SEHNR and CDR2 as FQNEAQ (reference sequence). This CDR3 contains 13 residues. Trimming at V came to 5 bases and at J to 6 bases, leaving 5 bases not matched to a gene. CDR3 DNA sequence: TGTGCCAGCAGCCTTGGACAGGGAGCTGAAGCTTTCTTT. This codes for CASSLGQGAEAFF.